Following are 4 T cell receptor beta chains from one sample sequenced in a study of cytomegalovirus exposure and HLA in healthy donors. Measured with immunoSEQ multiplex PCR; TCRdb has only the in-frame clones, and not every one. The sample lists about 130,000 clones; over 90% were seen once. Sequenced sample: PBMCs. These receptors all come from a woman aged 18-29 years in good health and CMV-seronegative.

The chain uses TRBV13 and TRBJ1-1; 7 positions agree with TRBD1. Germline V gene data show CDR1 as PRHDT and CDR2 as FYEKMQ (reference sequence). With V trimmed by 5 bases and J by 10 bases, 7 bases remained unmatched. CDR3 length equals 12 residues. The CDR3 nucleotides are TGTGCCAGCAGCCCTCGGGCAGGGGGAGCTTTCTTT. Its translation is CASSPRAGGAFF. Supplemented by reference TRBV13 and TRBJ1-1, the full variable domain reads AAGVIQSPRHLIKEKRETATLKCYPIPRHDTVYWYQQGPGQDPQFLISFYEKMQSDKGSIPDRFSAQQFSDYHSELNMSSLELGDSALYFCASSPRAGGAFFGQGTRLTVV.

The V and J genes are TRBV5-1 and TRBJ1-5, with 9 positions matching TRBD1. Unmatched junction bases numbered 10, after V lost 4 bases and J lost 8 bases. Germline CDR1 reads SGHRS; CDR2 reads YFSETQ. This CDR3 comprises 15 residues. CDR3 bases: TGCGCCAGCAGCAGGGGACAGGGATTGTTTGAGCCCCAGCATTTT. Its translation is CASSRGQGLFEPQHF.

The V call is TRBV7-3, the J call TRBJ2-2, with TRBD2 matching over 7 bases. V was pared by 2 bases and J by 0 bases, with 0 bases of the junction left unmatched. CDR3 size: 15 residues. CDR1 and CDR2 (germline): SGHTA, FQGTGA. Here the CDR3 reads CASSLGGANTGELFF. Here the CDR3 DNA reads TGTGCCAGCAGCTTAGGGGGGGCGAACACCGGGGAGCTGTTTTTT.

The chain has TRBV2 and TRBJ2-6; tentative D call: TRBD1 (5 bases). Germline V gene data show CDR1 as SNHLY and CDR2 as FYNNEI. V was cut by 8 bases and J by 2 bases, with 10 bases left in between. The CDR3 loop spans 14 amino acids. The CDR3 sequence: CASQQDTGANVLTF. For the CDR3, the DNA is TGTGCCAGCCAACAGGATACTGGGGCCAACGTCCTGACTTTC.